This T cell receptor beta chain stems from a study of metastatic and nonmetastatic thyroid tumors. Study background: Repertoires of blood and of tissue (tumor or nodule) from malignant and benign thyroid patients were compared.

As for this clone: Its specificity is unknown.

Study observations and caveats: The reported finding was significantly higher TCR beta diversity in malignant thyroid tumors relative to benign nodules, in blood and tumor.

In the authors' methods: It was from CDR3 differences across clinicopathological groups that a distant-metastasis classifier for papillary thyroid cancer was built. MiXCR reprocessed the PCR reads for TCRdb. Clone size and V and J calls follow TCRdb, not the original study. The sample includes under 40,000 clones, roughly 18% seen only once; the top ten take around 6.6%. None of the patients had undergone any treatment ahead of thyroid surgery. CDR3 size: 14 residues. The ends were cut back, 5 bases at V and 2 bases at J, with 12 bases in the middle. The V gene's germline CDR1 is MNHEY and CDR2 SMNVEV (reference sequence).

The rearrangement uses TRBV27 and TRBJ1-1; TRBD1 might be the D (5 bases). The sample consisted of blood. This receptor was obtained from a female donor with papillary thyroid cancer or a benign thyroid nodule (not recorded which). Some clones in this sample may be carry-over from other donors' samples. The CDR3 is CASSVGGGNTEAFF. The CDR3 bases are TGTGCCAGCAGTGTGGGTGGGGGTAACACTGAAGCTTTCTTT.